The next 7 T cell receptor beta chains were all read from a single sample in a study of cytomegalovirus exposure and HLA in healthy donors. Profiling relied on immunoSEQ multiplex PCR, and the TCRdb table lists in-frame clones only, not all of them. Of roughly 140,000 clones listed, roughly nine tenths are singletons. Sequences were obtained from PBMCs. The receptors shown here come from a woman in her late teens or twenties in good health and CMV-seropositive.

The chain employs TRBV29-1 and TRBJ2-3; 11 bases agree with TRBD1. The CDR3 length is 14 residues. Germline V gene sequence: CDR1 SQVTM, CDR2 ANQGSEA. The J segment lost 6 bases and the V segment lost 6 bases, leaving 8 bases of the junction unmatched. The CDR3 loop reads CSVVRDRGRDTQYF. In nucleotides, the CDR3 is TGCAGCGTCGTCCGGGACAGGGGGAGGGATACGCAGTATTTT.

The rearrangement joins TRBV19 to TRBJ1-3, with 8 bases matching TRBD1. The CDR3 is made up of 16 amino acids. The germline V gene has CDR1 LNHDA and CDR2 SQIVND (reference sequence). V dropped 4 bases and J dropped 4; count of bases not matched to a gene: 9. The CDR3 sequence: CASSTDRVVLGNTIYF. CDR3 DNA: TGTGCCAGTAGTACGGACAGGGTAGTACTAGGAAACACCATATATTTT.

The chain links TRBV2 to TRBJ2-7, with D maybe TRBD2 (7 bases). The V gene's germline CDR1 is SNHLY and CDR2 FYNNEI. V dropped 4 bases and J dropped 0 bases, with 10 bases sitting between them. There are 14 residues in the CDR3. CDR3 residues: CASSGGGYSYEQYF. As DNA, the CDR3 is TGTGCCAGCAGTGGGGGGGGCTACTCCTACGAGCAGTACTTC.

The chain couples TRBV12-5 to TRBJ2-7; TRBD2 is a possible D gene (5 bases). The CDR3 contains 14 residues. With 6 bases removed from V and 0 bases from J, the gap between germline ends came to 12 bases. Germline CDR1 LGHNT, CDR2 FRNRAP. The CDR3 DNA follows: TGTGCTAGTGGATTCGCTGGGAGCTCCTACGAGCAGTACTTC. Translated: CASGFAGSSYEQYF.

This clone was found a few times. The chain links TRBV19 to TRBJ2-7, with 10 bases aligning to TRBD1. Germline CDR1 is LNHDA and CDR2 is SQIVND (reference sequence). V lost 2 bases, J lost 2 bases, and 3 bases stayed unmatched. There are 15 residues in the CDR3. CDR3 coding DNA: TGTGCCAGTAGTATAAAGGGACAGGGGACCTACGAGCAGTACTTC. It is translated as CASSIKGQGTYEQYF. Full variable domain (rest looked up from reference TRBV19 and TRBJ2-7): DGGITQSPKYLFRKEGQNVTLSCEQNLNHDAMYWYRQDPGQGLRLIYYSQIVNDFQKGDIAEGYSVSREKKESFPLTVTSAQKNPTAFYLCASSIKGQGTYEQYFGPGTRLTVT.

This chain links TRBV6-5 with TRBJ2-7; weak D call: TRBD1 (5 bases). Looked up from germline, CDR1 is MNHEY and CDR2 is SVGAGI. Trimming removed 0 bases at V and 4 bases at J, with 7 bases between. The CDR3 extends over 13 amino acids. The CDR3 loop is CASSYSQGYEQYF. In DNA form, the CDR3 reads TGTGCCAGCAGTTACTCGCAGGGTTACGAGCAGTACTTC.

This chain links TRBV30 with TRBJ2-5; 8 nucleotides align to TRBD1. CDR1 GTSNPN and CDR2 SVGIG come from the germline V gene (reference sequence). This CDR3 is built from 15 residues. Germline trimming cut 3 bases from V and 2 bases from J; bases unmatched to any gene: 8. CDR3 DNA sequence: TGTGCCTGGAGCCTGGGGACAGGCGTTCAAGAGACCCAGTACTTC. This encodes CAWSLGTGVQETQYF.